This T cell receptor (beta chain) is drawn from a study of blood T cell repertoires in COVID-19. Study-level information: Sources were T cells, B-cell-depleted T cells, or PBMCs; the material itself was cDNA or gDNA.

Germline V gives CDR1 SGHAT, CDR2 FQNNGV. The length of the CDR3 is 14 residues. V shed 3 bases and J shed 2 bases, with 10 bases lying between them. Study processing details: Using reference gene primer amplification, nucleated cell counts were estimated. Clones were read by immunoSEQ multiplex PCR, and TCRdb kept only the in-frame ones, dropping some. V and J calls and clone size are as listed in that table; D and trimming were resolved from the DNA. Of about 96,000 clones in the sample, 60% to 85% are singletons; the top ten hold about 8.4%. The receptor was isolated from a man aged 45-60 years who had recovered from COVID-19. The chain has TRBV11-2 and TRBJ1-2; possibly TRBD1 for D (5 bases). Sample: peripheral blood. The CDR3 sequence is CASSLAGRNYGYTF. Written as DNA, the CDR3 is TGTGCCAGCAGCTTGGCGGGGCGCAACTATGGCTACACCTTC.